The source of this TCR beta chain is a study of Graves' ophthalmopathy and Graves' hyperthyroidism (dated by TCRdb to between 2018 and 2020). Concerning the study at large: Peripheral blood was collected at initial diagnosis, before any treatment. In total, around 140 blood samples were TCR-sequenced: some 43 ophthalmopathy, some 75 hyperthyroidism and 17 hyperthyroidism-to-ophthalmopathy patients. The study used signatures of the TCR beta repertoire to tell Graves' ophthalmopathy apart from Graves' hyperthyroidism and to predict which patients would progress to ophthalmopathy. A discovery set of 95 to 100 patients (around 44 ophthalmopathy, 55 to 60 stable hyperthyroidism) was enrolled to explore V-J signatures distinguishing ophthalmopathy from hyperthyroidism. For independent validation, a separate cohort was made up of approximately 19 hyperthyroidism patients plus 17 patients who later progressed from hyperthyroidism to ophthalmopathy. In several hyperthyroidism patients, the T-cell repertoires found in thyroid tissue were compared with those found in blood. Following sample collection, hyperthyroidism patients were given methimazole at a starting dose of 30 mg daily, and ophthalmopathy patients were given high-dose intravenous methylprednisolone.

Ophthalmopathy patients were characterized by moderately to severely active disease, a Clinical Activity Score of at least 3, a NOSPECS grade of at least 4, and a disease duration under 3 months. Patients were excluded if they had other autoimmune diseases, uncontrolled infections, pregnancy or lactation. Clinical symptoms, serum thyroxine, TRAb, thyroid ultrasound and orbital computed tomography formed the basis of the diagnosis. PBMCs were isolated from more than 9 ml of fresh peripheral blood by Ficoll-Paque density gradient centrifugation. Total RNA was extracted with Trizol reagent and quality-checked on an Agilent 2100 Bioanalyzer. Points the paper makes about the study in general: No statistical method was used to predetermine the sample size, and group allocation was not hidden from the investigators. In validation, the model predicted ophthalmopathy progression with nearly 71% sensitivity and less than 80% specificity; eleven to twelve predicted patients were CT-confirmed with GO in a median of approximately six months. Most expanded thyroid clonotypes with frequency above 0.001 were also detected in blood, suggesting blood repertoires may reflect the thyroid immune response. In cross-validation, the 13-signature model distinguished ophthalmopathy from stable hyperthyroidism with approximately 90% sensitivity and roughly 81% specificity, while in the test set the corresponding values were about 79% and 69%.

TCR beta CDR3 regions were amplified from RNA transcripts for repertoire sequencing. A first-round RT-PCR used HTBI primers with the Qiagen OneStep RT-PCR kit, followed by a second-round multiplex PCR, size selection and purification. The libraries underwent paired-end sequencing with 100 bp reads on an Illumina HiSeq2000. Per the source publication's procedure: SOAPnuke was used to process the reads, throwing out any read that had adapters, had uncalled bases, had a mean Phred below 15, or lacked an exact constant-primer or identifier match. COPE v1.2.5 was used to merge the high-quality paired reads. Each unique nucleotide sequence was treated as a clonotype, and MiTCR v1.1 was used to align the clonotypes to the IMGT TRB V, D and J references. Analysis was restricted to V-J combinations with a frequency above 0.0001, which covered about 99% of repertoires. For each V-J combination, a TCR clonal expansion and chaos score was defined as the ratio of F50 clonal expansion to chaos observed in the TCRdist matrix. Welch's t-statistics and random forest were used to reduce the features to 10 to 15 V-J combinations, which were then used as input to a naive Bayes classifier. The similarity between thyroid and blood repertoires was quantified using the Morisita-Horn index. TCRdb cleaned the public reads at Q25 with fastp, built clones with MiXCR and kept in-frame beta chains. CDR3 protein sequences are deduplicated, and each keeps its most common genes and DNA. The V and J calls shown here were made by TCRdb, not taken from the authors' results. Across this sample there are roughly 300,000 distinct CDR3 sequences, with roughly a sixth seen only once. 9% to 15% of the sample belongs to the ten largest clones.

The CDR3 starts with the cysteine, ends with the phenylalanine, and has 16 residues. Solely the CDR3 DNA is kept, with 48 bases framed from the first base. The germline V gene specifies MNHNS as CDR1 and SASEGT as CDR2. Trimming costs V 6 bases and J 0 bases, and their ends lie 17 bases apart. Note on this clonotype: Its antigen is currently not known. The input lacks base qualities; no much larger clone sits a single base away.

Sequenced: peripheral blood. Rearrangement joined TRBV6-1 to TRBJ1-1; a tentative D call is TRBD1 (5 bases match). The clonotype comes from an adult man with Graves' ophthalmopathy. The CDR3 loop reads CASRATGGGVNTEAFF. The sequence in DNA is TGTGCCAGCAGAGCCACGGGGGGTGGCGTGAACACTGAAGCTTTCTTT.